The clone carrying this T cell receptor beta chain has only one observation. Original analysis: From reference gene primer amplification, estimates of nucleated cell counts were derived. Repertoires were generated with immunoSEQ multiplex PCR, while TCRdb's copy carries only in-frame clones and drops some. V and J calls plus clone size are reproduced from that table; the DNA served to infer D and trimming. The table shows roughly 65,000 clones, with about 85% occurring only once. The source of the sample is a study of blood T cell repertoires in COVID-19. Study in general: In each case, the material was cDNA or gDNA derived from T cells, B-cell-depleted T cells, or PBMCs.

CDR3 size: 18 residues. Germline V lookup: CDR1 KGHDR, CDR2 SFDVKD. V lost 4 bases to trimming and J lost 8 bases; unmatched junction nucleotides: 10. The V call is TRBV24-1, the J call TRBJ2-1; 16 bases fit TRBD2. The sample consisted of peripheral blood. The TCR was taken from an elderly woman with active or convalescent COVID-19. The CDR3 region has the DNA TGTGCCACCAGTGAGTCTGGGACTAGCGGGGGGGCCTATGATGAGCAGTTCTTC. Amino acids: CATSESGTSGGAYDEQFF.